Listed below are T cell receptor beta chains from one sample, sequenced in a study of T cells in Graves' hyperthyroidism and ophthalmopathy. MiXCR was run by TCRdb on the multiplex PCR reads, yielding one entry per CDR3 protein. The sample gives approximately 600,000 distinct CDR3 sequences, 16% of which show up once; 3% to 4% is in the top ten. Material for sequencing was blood. These receptors all come from a woman in her 30s with Graves' hyperthyroidism. Each CDR3 is given with its conserved first and last residue. Each record gives: V gene, clone size, J gene, D gene, CDR3 DNA, CDR3 protein. A D gene is named only where the DNA matches it firmly. Some rows have no size entry. The others give once, few or many, or a class for an expanded clone.

V gene: TRBV7-9
clone size: many
J gene: TRBJ2-5
D gene: TRBD2
CDR3 DNA: TGTGCCAGCAGCCCCCGACTAGCGGGAGGTTCTGAGACCCAGTACTTC
CDR3 protein: CASSPRLAGGSETQYF

V gene: TRBV9
clone size: few
J gene: TRBJ2-1
D gene: TRBD2
CDR3 DNA: TGTGCCAGCAGCAGTTCGGGAGGGAGAAATGAGCAGTTCTTC
CDR3 protein: CASSSSGGRNEQFF

V gene: TRBV19
clone size: few
J gene: TRBJ1-1
D gene: NA
CDR3 DNA: TGTGCCAGTAGGTTACAGGGAGTGGGGAACACTGAAGCTTTCTTT
CDR3 protein: CASRLQGVGNTEAFF

V gene: TRBV11-2
clone size: NA
J gene: TRBJ1-3
D gene: TRBD1
CDR3 DNA: TGTGCCAGCAGCGGACAGGCTGGAAACACCATATATTTT
CDR3 protein: CASSGQAGNTIYF

V gene: TRBV7-9
clone size: many
J gene: TRBJ2-7
D gene: NA
CDR3 DNA: TGTGCCAGCAGCTTAAGACTCCCCCTTGTCCACGAGCAGTACTTC
CDR3 protein: CASSLRLPLVHEQYF

V gene: TRBV6-5
clone size: NA
J gene: TRBJ1-3
D gene: NA
CDR3 DNA: TGTGCCAGCAGTCACTCAGGGCAGGTGACTGGAAACACCATATATTTT
CDR3 protein: CASSHSGQVTGNTIYF

V gene: TRBV12-3/TRBV12-4
clone size: NA
J gene: TRBJ2-1
D gene: NA
CDR3 DNA: TGTGCCAGCAGCCTAACTGCCCGGCAGCACAATGAGCAGTTCTTC
CDR3 protein: CASSLTARQHNEQFF

V gene: TRBV6-1
clone size: many
J gene: TRBJ1-2
D gene: NA
CDR3 DNA: TGTGCCAGCATGGGGGACCGCCGTTCAAGTGGCTACACCTTC
CDR3 protein: CASMGDRRSSGYTF

V gene: TRBV18
clone size: many
J gene: TRBJ1-2
D gene: NA
CDR3 DNA: TGTGCCAGCTCACCGACAGGTGGTGGCTACACCTTC
CDR3 protein: CASSPTGGGYTF

V gene: TRBV7-6
clone size: NA
J gene: TRBJ2-5
D gene: TRBD2
CDR3 DNA: TGTGCCAGCAGCTTAGATGGACTAGCGGGAGCACTTGAGACCCAGTACTTC
CDR3 protein: CASSLDGLAGALETQYF

V gene: TRBV12-3/TRBV12-4
clone size: NA
J gene: TRBJ1-5
D gene: TRBD1
CDR3 DNA: TGTGCCAGCAATCTGGGGGGGGGGGGGACAGACTATAGCAATCAGCCCCAGCATTTT
CDR3 protein: CASNLGGGGTDYSNQPQHF

V gene: TRBV20-1
clone size: many
J gene: TRBJ1-1
D gene: TRBD1
CDR3 DNA: TGCAGTGCTTTACAGGGGGGGATGAACACTGAAGCTTTCTTT
CDR3 protein: CSALQGGMNTEAFF

V gene: TRBV27
clone size: many
J gene: TRBJ1-1
D gene: NA
CDR3 DNA: TGTGCCAGCAGTTTAACGGTGGCAACGAACACTGAAGCTTTCTTT
CDR3 protein: CASSLTVATNTEAFF

V gene: TRBV20-1
clone size: NA
J gene: TRBJ2-7
D gene: NA
CDR3 DNA: TGCAGTGCTAGAGATCGCAGCTTCTACGAGCAGTACTTC
CDR3 protein: CSARDRSFYEQYF

V gene: TRBV7-2
clone size: many
J gene: TRBJ2-2
D gene: TRBD2
CDR3 DNA: TGTGCCAGCAGTTTAGGACTAGCGGGAGTGAGGACCGGGGAGCTGTTTTTT
CDR3 protein: CASSLGLAGVRTGELFF

V gene: TRBV7-6
clone size: NA
J gene: TRBJ2-1
D gene: TRBD1
CDR3 DNA: TGTGCCAGCAGCTTAGTGGGACAGGCAAAATACAATGAGCAGTTCTTC
CDR3 protein: CASSLVGQAKYNEQFF

V gene: TRBV5-8
clone size: few
J gene: TRBJ1-4
D gene: NA
CDR3 DNA: TGTGCCAGCAGCCCGGCGGTGGGGGTAGAGGTTACAACTAATGAAAAACTGTTTTTT
CDR3 protein: CASSPAVGVEVTTNEKLFF

V gene: TRBV12-5
clone size: few
J gene: TRBJ1-2
D gene: TRBD1
CDR3 DNA: TGTGCTAGTGGTTTGGTACTGTGGACAGGGGCCACCTTGGGTGGCTACACCTTC
CDR3 protein: CASGLVLWTGATLGGYTF

V gene: TRBV6-1
clone size: few
J gene: TRBJ1-2
D gene: NA
CDR3 DNA: TGTGCCAGCAGTCTTGATTTCTATGGCTACACCTTC
CDR3 protein: CASSLDFYGYTF

V gene: TRBV18
clone size: NA
J gene: TRBJ2-3
D gene: NA
CDR3 DNA: TGTGCCAGCTCACCATTTGAGGAAACAGATACGCAGTATTTT
CDR3 protein: CASSPFEETDTQYF

V gene: TRBV2
clone size: many
J gene: TRBJ2-1
D gene: TRBD2
CDR3 DNA: TGTGCCAGCAGGATACTAGCGGGAGGGTACAATGAGCAGTTCTTC
CDR3 protein: CASRILAGGYNEQFF

V gene: TRBV14
clone size: many
J gene: TRBJ2-3
D gene: NA
CDR3 DNA: TGTGCCAGCAGCCAAGCGGGGACGGTTTCCACAGATACGCAGTATTTT
CDR3 protein: CASSQAGTVSTDTQYF

V gene: TRBV7-3
clone size: NA
J gene: TRBJ2-7
D gene: NA
CDR3 DNA: TGTGCCAGCAGCCAATTGACTGCGGACAGACCATGGCAGTACTTC
CDR3 protein: CASSQLTADRPWQYF

V gene: TRBV6-2/TRBV6-3
clone size: few
J gene: TRBJ2-3
D gene: TRBD2
CDR3 DNA: TGTGCCAGCAGTACCCCAGGGGGAAGACTAGCGGGAGTCGAGTCAGATACGCAGTATTTT
CDR3 protein: CASSTPGGRLAGVESDTQYF

V gene: TRBV14
clone size: few
J gene: TRBJ1-5
D gene: NA
CDR3 DNA: TGTGCCAGCAGCCAAGGGGGAATTAGCAATCAGCCCCAGCATTTT
CDR3 protein: CASSQGGISNQPQHF

V gene: TRBV28
clone size: many
J gene: TRBJ1-3
D gene: NA
CDR3 DNA: TGTGCCAGCAGTTTCCGGGGGAATTCTGGAAACACCATATATTTT
CDR3 protein: CASSFRGNSGNTIYF

V gene: TRBV30
clone size: NA
J gene: TRBJ1-2
D gene: TRBD1
CDR3 DNA: TGTGCCTGGAGTGAGTGGGGGACAGCCTATGGCTACACCTTC
CDR3 protein: CAWSEWGTAYGYTF

V gene: TRBV2
clone size: many
J gene: TRBJ2-3
D gene: TRBD2
CDR3 DNA: TGTGCCAGCAGTAAGAGAGCGGGAACAGATACGCAGTATTTT
CDR3 protein: CASSKRAGTDTQYF

V gene: TRBV2
clone size: many
J gene: TRBJ2-3
D gene: NA
CDR3 DNA: TGTGCCAGTACCGGGACCAGAGATACGCAGTATTTT
CDR3 protein: CASTGTRDTQYF

V gene: TRBV11-1
clone size: many
J gene: TRBJ2-1
D gene: NA
CDR3 DNA: TGTGCCAGCAGCCCTCAAGACTTTACCCTGAACGATGAGCAGTTCTTC
CDR3 protein: CASSPQDFTLNDEQFF

V gene: TRBV7-9
clone size: many
J gene: TRBJ1-1
D gene: NA
CDR3 DNA: TGTGCCAGCACAGGGTCTTACACTGAAGCTTTCTTT
CDR3 protein: CASTGSYTEAFF

V gene: TRBV3-1
clone size: NA
J gene: TRBJ2-5
D gene: TRBD2
CDR3 DNA: TGTGCCAGCAGCCAAGATCTACTAGCGGGAGGGCCGGAGACCCAGTACTTC
CDR3 protein: CASSQDLLAGGPETQYF

V gene: TRBV5-1
clone size: few
J gene: TRBJ2-7
D gene: NA
CDR3 DNA: TGCGCCAGCAGGGGGGGGGCCTTCTCCTACGAGCAGTACTTC
CDR3 protein: CASRGGAFSYEQYF

V gene: TRBV12-3/TRBV12-4
clone size: many
J gene: TRBJ1-2
D gene: NA
CDR3 DNA: TGTGCCAGCAGCCGGACATCCGTTAACTATGGCTACACCTTC
CDR3 protein: CASSRTSVNYGYTF

V gene: TRBV7-9
clone size: few
J gene: TRBJ2-5
D gene: NA
CDR3 DNA: TGTGCCAGCAGATGGCCGGGACACCAAGAGACCCAGTACTTC
CDR3 protein: CASRWPGHQETQYF

V gene: TRBV28
clone size: few
J gene: TRBJ1-5
D gene: NA
CDR3 DNA: TGTGCCAGCAGTTTAGTGGAGAATAGCAATCAGCCCCAGCATTTT
CDR3 protein: CASSLVENSNQPQHF

V gene: TRBV15
clone size: NA
J gene: TRBJ2-1
D gene: TRBD2
CDR3 DNA: TGTGCCACCAGCGTTAGGCTAGCGGGATCCAATGGGCAGTTCTTC
CDR3 protein: CATSVRLAGSNGQFF

V gene: TRBV11-2
clone size: many
J gene: TRBJ2-3
D gene: NA
CDR3 DNA: TGTGCCAGCAGCACTCGGAGGGCTAGGGCGGGAGATACGCAGTATTTT
CDR3 protein: CASSTRRARAGDTQYF

V gene: TRBV3-1
clone size: many
J gene: TRBJ2-7
D gene: NA
CDR3 DNA: TGTGCCAGCAGCCAAGCTCTTTCCGAGCAGTACTTC
CDR3 protein: CASSQALSEQYF

V gene: TRBV5-1
clone size: many
J gene: TRBJ1-5
D gene: NA
CDR3 DNA: TGCGCCAGCAGTCGGACTGGATCTAGCAATCAGCCCCAGCATTTT
CDR3 protein: CASSRTGSSNQPQHF